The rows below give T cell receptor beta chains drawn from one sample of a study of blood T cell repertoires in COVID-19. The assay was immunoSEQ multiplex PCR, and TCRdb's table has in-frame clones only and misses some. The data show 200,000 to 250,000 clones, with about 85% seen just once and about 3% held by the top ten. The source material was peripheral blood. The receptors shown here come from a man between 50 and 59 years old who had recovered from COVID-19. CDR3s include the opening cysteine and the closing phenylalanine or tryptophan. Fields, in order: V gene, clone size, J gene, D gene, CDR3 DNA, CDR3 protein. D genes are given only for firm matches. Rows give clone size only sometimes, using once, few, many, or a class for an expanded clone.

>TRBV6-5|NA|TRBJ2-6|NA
TGTGCCAGCAGTTTGACTGCTTCCTCTGGGGCCAACGTCCTGACTTTC
CASSLTASSGANVLTF
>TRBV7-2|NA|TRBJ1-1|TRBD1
TGTGCCAGCAGCCCGACAGGGTTTGCCACTGAAGCTTTCTTT
CASSPTGFATEAFF
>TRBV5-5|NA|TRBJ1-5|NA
TGTGCCAGCAGCTTGTACAGGGATAGCAATCAGCCCCAGCATTTT
CASSLYRDSNQPQHF
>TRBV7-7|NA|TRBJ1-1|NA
TGTGCCAGCAGCTTGTACAGGGCGGGGGTGAACACTGAAGCTTTCTTT
CASSLYRAGVNTEAFF
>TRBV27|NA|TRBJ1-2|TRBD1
TGTGCCAGCAGTTTAAGGGGGCTAGCTAACTATGGCTACACCTTC
CASSLRGLANYGYTF
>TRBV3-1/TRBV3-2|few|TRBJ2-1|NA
TGTGCCAGCAGCCCCGCAAGGGGCACCTACAATGAGCAGTTCTTC
CASSPARGTYNEQFF
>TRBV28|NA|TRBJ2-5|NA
TGTGCCAGCAGTTTTGGGGGAGCGGGAGAGACCCAGTACTTC
CASSFGGAGETQYF
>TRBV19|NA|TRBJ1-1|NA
TGTGCCAGTAGTATTGGAGGGTACGGCACTGAAGCTTTCTTT
CASSIGGYGTEAFF
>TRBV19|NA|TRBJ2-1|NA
TGTGCCAGTAGCCAGGGAGGTCCCTACAATGAGCAGTTCTTC
CASSQGGPYNEQFF
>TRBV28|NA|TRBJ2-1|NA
TGTGCCAGCAGTTTAAGAGAGGCTCTCTACAATGAGCAGTTCTTC
CASSLREALYNEQFF
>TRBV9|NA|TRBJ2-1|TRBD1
TGTGCCAGCAGCGTTGGGACAGGGGGAAATGAGCAGTTCTTC
CASSVGTGGNEQFF
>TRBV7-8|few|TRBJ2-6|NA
TGTGCCAGCAGCTTAAGGGGACTCGGGGCCAACGTCCTGACTTTC
CASSLRGLGANVLTF
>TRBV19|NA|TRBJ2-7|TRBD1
TGTGCCAGTGGGGACAGAAGGTACGAGCAGTACTTC
CASGDRRYEQYF